Sequencing of this T cell receptor beta chain was carried out in a study of shared clonotypes between healthy human individuals. This CDR3 region has 18 residues. Deletions cut 0 bases from V and 1 base from J, with 19 bases between. Per the germline V gene, CDR1 is SGHRS and CDR2 is YFSETQ. Repertoires were generated with immunoSEQ multiplex PCR, while TCRdb's copy carries only in-frame clones and drops some. This repertoire shows a few million clones, around 90% found once; its top ten account for about 0.41%. The chain has TRBV5-1 and TRBJ1-2; no clear D gene. The TCR originated in a man younger than 35 in good health. Some clones in this sample may be carry-over from other donors' samples. Sequences were obtained from naive CD4+ T cells from PBMCs. This sample's subset: CD45RA+ positively selected. The CDR3 reads CASSLADGSLRLNYGYTF. CDR3 DNA: TGCGCCAGCAGCTTGGCCGACGGGTCACTGCGACTTAACTATGGCTACACCTTC.